A selection of T cell receptor beta chains follows, all from one sample in a study of vaccination and CD4 T cells after COVID-19. Each CDR3 protein gets one entry after TCRdb re-called the PCR reads with MiXCR. The data contain around 26,000 distinct CDR3 sequences, 67% of them seen just once; the ten biggest clones take up 15% to 20%. For these TCRs, the target antigens are not known. This specimen consisted of CD4+ T cells from blood, cultured in vitro, obtained after SARS-CoV-2 vaccination. These receptors were obtained from a human donor who received a COVID-19 vaccine. The CDR3 runs from the conserved cysteine through the conserved F or W.

j_call	v_call	cdr3_aa
TRBJ2-3	TRBV6-1	CASSISGAADTQYF
TRBJ2-5	TRBV11-3	CASSPKRGEGTETQYF
TRBJ1-2	TRBV11-2	CASSLRPGTSPGGYTF
TRBJ2-5	TRBV30	CAWSRTGGETQYF
TRBJ1-4	TRBV6-1	CAGSLGGSYEKLFF
TRBJ1-5	TRBV6-5	CASSYVVQGGNQPQHF
TRBJ2-7	TRBV6-1	CASRGHLSSYEQYF
TRBJ2-5	TRBV5-6	CASNHPTGAEETQYF
TRBJ1-1	TRBV20-1	CSARDGGLDTEAFF
TRBJ1-6	TRBV6-5	CASSLGQGTYNSPLHF
TRBJ1-1	TRBV20-1	CSAPDRGTEAFF
TRBJ1-5	TRBV2	CASSVSGDNQPQHF
TRBJ1-5	TRBV12-3/TRBV12-4	CASSFGTILTSNQPQHF
TRBJ1-5	TRBV6-1	CASSEAADYETSNQPQHF
TRBJ1-2	TRBV20-1	CSASGQENYGYTF
TRBJ1-6	TRBV20-1	CSATPGQGANSPLHF
TRBJ2-5	TRBV25-1	CASSEYWRAETQYF
TRBJ1-5	TRBV15	CATSREGTGAHQPQHF
TRBJ2-1	TRBV6-2/TRBV6-3	CASSHGQGVYNEQFF
TRBJ2-5	TRBV11-3	CASSLVKGGQETQYF
TRBJ2-2	TRBV10-3	CAISSASGELFF
TRBJ1-2	TRBV12-3/TRBV12-4	CASRGTGGNGYTF
TRBJ1-2	TRBV7-2	CASSRQGGYGYTF
TRBJ2-1	TRBV6-1	CASRTRDFNDEQFF
TRBJ2-2	TRBV6-1	CASQGQGNTGELFF
TRBJ2-6	TRBV12-3/TRBV12-4	CASSFNPEYSRANVLTF
TRBJ2-3	TRBV20-1	CSARALFRLAGTDTQYF
TRBJ1-5	TRBV29-1	CSGNYSNQPQHF
TRBJ2-5	TRBV30	CAWSVQKETQYF
TRBJ1-2	TRBV10-3	CAISGQGRNGYTF
TRBJ2-2	TRBV4-2	CASSQEIGGRTGELFF
TRBJ2-7	TRBV19	CASSMSPGYEQYF
TRBJ1-2	TRBV27	CASTSSQGRYGYTF
TRBJ2-1	TRBV24-1	CATSDLEGRVHEQFF
TRBJ1-2	TRBV7-2	CASSGPRGYGYTF
TRBJ1-5	TRBV15	CATSSDRVNNQPQHF
TRBJ2-5	TRBV6-1	CASTGGGGETQYF
TRBJ1-1	TRBV10-1	CASRQGMENTEAFF
TRBJ1-5	TRBV20-1	CSARDRAHSNQPQHF
TRBJ2-5	TRBV2	CASSRDSQETQYF
TRBJ2-5	TRBV2	CASNRDYQETQYF